This is a list of T cell receptor beta chains from one sample in a study of shared clonotypes between healthy human individuals. Profiling relied on immunoSEQ multiplex PCR, and the TCRdb table lists in-frame clones only, not all of them. The sample has roughly 2.5 million clones; around 90% are singletons. The sequencing sample was made of naive CD4+ T cells sorted from blood. The receptor set was obtained from a man aged 18 to 30 in good health. Both conserved end residues are part of each CDR3. The D gene is left open where the match is weak. A row's size may be missing; if present it is once, few, many or a size class.

CDR3,DNA,D,size,V,J
CASSAGTGVLDGYTF,TGTGCCAGCAGCGCCGGGACAGGGGTACTAGATGGCTACACCTTC,TRBD1,-,TRBV5-6,TRBJ1-2
CATGAAPTGNTIYF,TGTGCCACCGGGGCCGCGCCAACTGGAAACACCATATATTTT,-,once,TRBV19,TRBJ1-3
CASSLTGTSGNIEQYF,TGTGCCAGCAGCTTAACCGGGACTAGCGGGAATATCGAGCAGTACTTC,TRBD2,-,TRBV7-2,TRBJ2-7
CASSQGDNSLDGYTF,TGCGCCAGCAGCCAAGGGGACAATTCCCTTGATGGCTACACCTTC,-,-,TRBV4-3,TRBJ1-2
CAISPSTDTQYF,TGTGCCATTTCTCCTAGCACAGATACGCAGTATTTT,-,-,TRBV10-3,TRBJ2-3
CASSLAGESTEAFF,TGTGCCAGCAGCTTGGCTGGGGAGAGCACTGAAGCTTTCTTT,-,-,TRBV7-9,TRBJ1-1
CAWVPRGPGGELFF,TGTGCCTGGGTCCCCAGGGGGCCTGGCGGGGAGCTGTTTTTT,TRBD1,-,TRBV30,TRBJ2-2
CASSPTPLDTGELFF,TGTGCCAGCAGCCCCACACCTTTGGACACCGGGGAGCTGTTTTTT,-,-,TRBV5-6,TRBJ2-2
CASGRLTQETQYF,TGTGCCAGCGGTAGACTGACTCAAGAGACCCAGTACTTC,-,-,TRBV6-5,TRBJ2-5
CASSGQGGETQYF,TGTGCCAGCAGCGGACAGGGAGGAGAGACCCAGTACTTC,-,-,TRBV9,TRBJ2-5
CASSESTAYEQYF,TGTGCCAGCAGTGAGTCGACAGCCTACGAGCAGTACTTC,-,-,TRBV6-1,TRBJ2-7
CASSQRVGTTEAFF,TGCGCCAGCAGCCAAAGGGTAGGGACCACTGAAGCTTTCTTT,-,-,TRBV4-1,TRBJ1-1
CASSLGAGLNTEAFF,TGCGCCAGCAGCTTGGGCGCAGGGTTGAACACTGAAGCTTTCTTT,-,-,TRBV5-1,TRBJ1-1
CASSVAGGLGEQFF,TGTGCCAGCAGTGTAGCGGGAGGCCTCGGTGAGCAGTTCTTC,TRBD2,-,TRBV7-2,TRBJ2-1
CASSLYGVRETQYF,TGCGCCAGCAGCTTGTACGGGGTGCGCGAGACCCAGTACTTC,-,once,TRBV5-1,TRBJ2-5
CASSPVSGIAYEQYF,TGCGCCAGCAGCCCAGTGAGTGGGATAGCGTACGAGCAGTACTTC,-,-,TRBV4-1,TRBJ2-7
CSARDGNEQFF,TGCAGTGCTAGAGATGGTAATGAGCAGTTCTTC,-,-,TRBV20-1,TRBJ2-1
CASSHGQGKSFTGELFF,TGTGCCAGCAGCCACGGACAGGGAAAATCCTTCACCGGGGAGCTGTTTTTT,TRBD1,-,TRBV5-4,TRBJ2-2
CASHAWVNSPLHF,TGTGCCAGCCACGCCTGGGTGAACTCACCCCTCCACTTT,-,-,TRBV7-2,TRBJ1-6
CASSYRAPGNTIYF,TGTGCCAGCAGTTATAGGGCGCCTGGAAACACCATATATTTT,-,-,TRBV6-6,TRBJ1-3
CAWSVGQGAEAFF,TGTGCCTGGAGTGTAGGACAGGGGGCTGAAGCTTTCTTT,TRBD1,few,TRBV30,TRBJ1-1
CAISESTGQPQHF,TGTGCCATCAGTGAGTCGACTGGGCAGCCCCAGCATTTT,-,-,TRBV10-3,TRBJ1-5
CAWSVPGPGGQPQHF,TGTGCCTGGAGTGTCCCCGGTCCCGGGGGGCAGCCCCAGCATTTT,-,few,TRBV30,TRBJ1-5
CASSSRGFSNQPQHF,TGTGCCAGCAGCTCCCGGGGGTTTAGCAATCAGCCCCAGCATTTT,-,-,TRBV28,TRBJ1-5
CATSSDRANTGELFF,TGTGCCACCAGCAGCGACAGGGCAAACACCGGGGAGCTGTTTTTT,TRBD1,-,TRBV15,TRBJ2-2
CASSLAGQPQHF,TGTGCCAGCAGCTTAGCTGGGCAGCCCCAGCATTTT,-,-,TRBV7-9,TRBJ1-5
CASSLTEAARAETQYF,TGTGCCAGCAGCTTAACGGAGGCGGCCCGGGCGGAGACCCAGTACTTC,-,-,TRBV7-3,TRBJ2-5
CASSVGTGIGYTF,TGTGCCAGCAGTGTCGGGACAGGGATCGGCTACACCTTC,TRBD1,-,TRBV2,TRBJ1-2
CASRTEASSYEQYF,TGTGCCAGCAGGACGGAGGCGAGCTCCTACGAGCAGTACTTC,-,-,TRBV2,TRBJ2-7
CAWSADYRVRDQPQHF,TGTGCCTGGAGTGCGGATTACAGGGTGCGGGATCAGCCCCAGCATTTT,-,few,TRBV30,TRBJ1-5
CASSLDRNSYEQYF,TGTGCCAGCAGCTTGGACAGGAATTCCTACGAGCAGTACTTC,-,-,TRBV5-4,TRBJ2-7
CASSLEGNTGELFF,TGTGCCAGCAGCCTGGAAGGGAACACCGGGGAGCTGTTTTTT,-,-,TRBV5-4,TRBJ2-2
CASSGGTHRETQHF,TGTGCCAGCAGTGGGGGGACACATAGAGAGACCCAGCATTTT,-,-,TRBV2,TRBJ1-5
CASTRQGAGSPLHF,TGTGCCAGCACCCGGCAGGGGGCGGGTTCACCCCTCCACTTT,TRBD1,-,TRBV5-6,TRBJ1-6
CASSVEGTGPKGNTIYF,TGTGCCAGCAGCGTAGAAGGGACAGGGCCCAAAGGAAACACCATATATTTT,TRBD1,-,TRBV9,TRBJ1-3
CASSRTGNQETQYF,TGTGCCAGCAGTCGGACAGGGAACCAAGAGACCCAGTACTTC,TRBD1,-,TRBV27,TRBJ2-5
CASSFGQGWDGYTF,TGTGCCAGCAGCTTCGGACAGGGTTGGGATGGCTACACCTTC,TRBD1,-,TRBV5-6,TRBJ1-2
CASSSEGVHEQYF,TGTGCCAGCAGTTCCGAAGGGGTCCACGAGCAGTACTTC,-,few,TRBV6-5,TRBJ2-7
CASSLAAVGGDNEQFF,TGTGCCAGCAGCTTAGCCGCTGTCGGCGGGGACAATGAGCAGTTCTTC,-,-,TRBV11-2,TRBJ2-1
CASSEQGANSPLHF,TGTGCCAGCAGCGAACAGGGAGCCAATTCACCCCTCCACTTT,-,-,TRBV6-6,TRBJ1-6
CASSLGQGLNYGYTF,TGTGCCAGCAGCTTAGGACAGGGGCTTAACTATGGCTACACCTTC,TRBD1,-,TRBV7-2,TRBJ1-2
CASTRRAQETQYF,TGTGCCAGCACCCGGCGGGCCCAAGAGACCCAGTACTTC,-,-,TRBV6-5,TRBJ2-5
CASSQDGGLGIDTQYF,TGCGCCAGCAGCCAAGATGGAGGACTAGGTATAGATACGCAGTATTTT,TRBD2,-,TRBV4-1,TRBJ2-3
CASSAGGNTEAFF,TGCGCCAGCAGTGCCGGAGGAAACACTGAAGCTTTCTTT,-,-,TRBV10-1,TRBJ1-1
CASSLEGLPGGYEQYF,TGTGCCAGCAGCTTAGAAGGACTCCCCGGAGGCTACGAGCAGTACTTC,-,-,TRBV11-2,TRBJ2-7
CASSRQGPNEKLFF,TGTGCCAGCAGCAGACAGGGACCGAATGAAAAACTGTTTTTT,TRBD1,once,TRBV28,TRBJ1-4